Listed below are T cell receptor beta chains from one sample, sequenced in a study of blood T cell repertoires in COVID-19. TCRdb's copy holds only in-frame clones and misses some; the assay was immunoSEQ multiplex PCR. The repertoire holds 440,000 or so clones, with 70% to 90% as singletons. The sequenced sample was peripheral blood. These receptors came from a woman aged 35 to 49 with COVID-19, enrolled during active disease. The CDR3 runs from the conserved cysteine through the conserved F or W. Fields, in order: D gene, clone size, V gene, J gene, CDR3 protein, CDR3 DNA. D genes are given only for firm matches. Not all rows give a size; the values are once, few, many and, for expanded clones, a class.

d_gene: TRBD1
abundance: .
v_gene: TRBV28
j_gene: TRBJ1-2
CDR3aa: CAILDRLNYGYTF
CDR3nt: TGTGCCATCCTGGACAGGCTTAACTATGGCTACACCTTC

d_gene: .
abundance: .
v_gene: TRBV9
j_gene: TRBJ1-1
CDR3aa: CASSVGSPNLNTEAFF
CDR3nt: TGTGCCAGCAGCGTAGGGAGTCCAAATTTAAACACTGAAGCTTTCTTT

d_gene: TRBD2
abundance: .
v_gene: TRBV9
j_gene: TRBJ2-3
CDR3aa: CASSSQRTSGTDTQYF
CDR3nt: TGTGCCAGCAGCTCCCAACGGACTAGCGGCACAGATACGCAGTATTTT

d_gene: TRBD1
abundance: few
v_gene: TRBV14
j_gene: TRBJ1-2
CDR3aa: CASSQDPQRTGTNYGYTF
CDR3nt: TGTGCCAGCAGCCAAGATCCACAGAGGACAGGGACAAACTATGGCTACACCTTC

d_gene: TRBD1
abundance: .
v_gene: TRBV5-1
j_gene: TRBJ1-6
CDR3aa: CASSSGTGDSPLHF
CDR3nt: TGCGCCAGCAGCTCGGGGACAGGGGATTCACCCCTCCACTTT

d_gene: .
abundance: .
v_gene: TRBV28
j_gene: TRBJ1-5
CDR3aa: CASRDAWGQPQHF
CDR3nt: TGTGCCAGCAGGGACGCCTGGGGCCAGCCCCAGCATTTT

d_gene: .
abundance: .
v_gene: TRBV7-2
j_gene: TRBJ1-5
CDR3aa: CASSLWGVGNQPQHF
CDR3nt: TGTGCCAGCAGCTTGTGGGGCGTGGGCAATCAGCCCCAGCATTTT

d_gene: TRBD2
abundance: .
v_gene: TRBV4-3
j_gene: TRBJ2-7
CDR3aa: CASSHVTLGTSGSYEQYF
CDR3nt: TGCGCCAGCAGCCACGTTACCCTAGGGACTAGCGGTTCCTACGAGCAGTACTTC

d_gene: .
abundance: .
v_gene: TRBV14
j_gene: TRBJ2-7
CDR3aa: CASSLRRAPWEQYF
CDR3nt: TGTGCCAGCAGCCTCCGGCGGGCCCCCTGGGAGCAGTACTTC

d_gene: TRBD1
abundance: .
v_gene: TRBV7-9
j_gene: TRBJ1-2
CDR3aa: CASNSDRAPLAYGYTF
CDR3nt: TGTGCCAGCAACTCCGACAGGGCCCCATTAGCCTATGGCTACACCTTC

d_gene: TRBD1
abundance: .
v_gene: TRBV7-2
j_gene: TRBJ1-5
CDR3aa: CASSSGLGQYSNQPQHF
CDR3nt: TGTGCCAGCAGCTCGGGATTGGGACAGTATAGCAATCAGCCCCAGCATTTT

d_gene: TRBD2
abundance: .
v_gene: TRBV28
j_gene: TRBJ2-7
CDR3aa: CASSPSGAGYEQYF
CDR3nt: TGTGCCAGCAGTCCGAGCGGGGCCGGATACGAGCAGTACTTC

d_gene: TRBD1
abundance: .
v_gene: TRBV11-2
j_gene: TRBJ1-1
CDR3aa: CASSARPTGANTEAFF
CDR3nt: TGTGCCAGCAGCGCGCGTCCGACAGGGGCAAACACTGAAGCTTTCTTT

d_gene: .
abundance: .
v_gene: TRBV7-2
j_gene: TRBJ2-5
CDR3aa: CASSLHRVPETQYF
CDR3nt: TGTGCCAGCAGTTTGCACAGGGTCCCAGAGACCCAGTACTTC

d_gene: TRBD1
abundance: few
v_gene: TRBV13
j_gene: TRBJ2-5
CDR3aa: CASSQTGGRETQYF
CDR3nt: TGTGCCAGCAGCCAGACAGGGGGGAGGGAGACCCAGTACTTC

d_gene: .
abundance: .
v_gene: TRBV7-9
j_gene: TRBJ1-2
CDR3aa: CASSFPGSYGYTF
CDR3nt: TGTGCCAGCAGCTTTCCAGGGTCCTATGGCTACACCTTC

d_gene: TRBD1
abundance: .
v_gene: TRBV6-5
j_gene: TRBJ1-2
CDR3aa: CASRPTGGAHYGYTF
CDR3nt: TGTGCCAGCAGACCGACAGGGGGCGCTCACTATGGCTACACCTTC

d_gene: TRBD2
abundance: .
v_gene: TRBV27
j_gene: TRBJ2-2
CDR3aa: CASSFLPGGTLNTGELFF
CDR3nt: TGTGCCAGCAGTTTTCTGCCGGGGGGGACCTTGAACACCGGGGAGCTGTTTTTT

d_gene: TRBD1
abundance: .
v_gene: TRBV5-5
j_gene: TRBJ1-1
CDR3aa: CASSELPQGTEAFF
CDR3nt: TGTGCCAGCAGCGAGTTGCCACAGGGGACTGAAGCTTTCTTT

d_gene: TRBD1
abundance: .
v_gene: TRBV19
j_gene: TRBJ1-5
CDR3aa: CASSIRDRGNQPQHF
CDR3nt: TGTGCCAGTAGTATAAGGGACAGGGGAAATCAGCCCCAGCATTTT

d_gene: TRBD1
abundance: .
v_gene: TRBV7-9
j_gene: TRBJ2-2
CDR3aa: CASSPNAPGTGITGELFF
CDR3nt: TGTGCCAGCAGCCCAAACGCCCCCGGGACAGGGATAACCGGGGAGCTGTTTTTT

d_gene: .
abundance: .
v_gene: TRBV4-2
j_gene: TRBJ1-2
CDR3aa: CASSPTTYEGYTF
CDR3nt: TGTGCCAGCAGCCCTACCACTTATGAGGGCTACACCTTC

d_gene: .
abundance: .
v_gene: TRBV25-1
j_gene: TRBJ2-4
CDR3aa: CASSAKVSPGDIQYF
CDR3nt: TGTGCCAGCAGTGCGAAAGTGAGTCCGGGAGACATTCAGTACTTC

d_gene: TRBD1
abundance: .
v_gene: TRBV5-6
j_gene: TRBJ1-2
CDR3aa: CASSLRAGGNYGYTF
CDR3nt: TGTGCCAGCAGCTTGAGAGCAGGGGGCAACTATGGCTACACCTTC

d_gene: TRBD1
abundance: .
v_gene: TRBV19
j_gene: TRBJ2-6
CDR3aa: CASSIGEWGQGASGANVLTF
CDR3nt: TGTGCCAGTAGTATAGGGGAATGGGGACAGGGGGCGTCTGGGGCCAACGTCCTGACTTTC

d_gene: .
abundance: .
v_gene: TRBV6-5
j_gene: TRBJ2-5
CDR3aa: CASSYSWGKVETQYF
CDR3nt: TGTGCCAGCAGTTACTCGTGGGGCAAGGTGGAGACCCAGTACTTC

d_gene: .
abundance: .
v_gene: TRBV28
j_gene: TRBJ1-5
CDR3aa: CASSSQREAQHF
CDR3nt: TGTGCCAGCAGTTCCCAGCGCGAGGCCCAGCATTTT

d_gene: .
abundance: .
v_gene: TRBV3-1/TRBV3-2
j_gene: TRBJ2-4
CDR3aa: CASSQIYKGWAKNIQYF
CDR3nt: TGTGCCAGCAGCCAAATATACAAGGGGTGGGCCAAAAACATTCAGTACTTC

d_gene: .
abundance: .
v_gene: TRBV5-1
j_gene: TRBJ1-5
CDR3aa: CASSLAPRGPANQPQHF
CDR3nt: TGCGCCAGCAGCTTGGCCCCGCGGGGGCCAGCAAATCAGCCCCAGCATTTT

d_gene: TRBD1
abundance: .
v_gene: TRBV4-3
j_gene: TRBJ1-6
CDR3aa: CASSQGPPGQGEAYNSPLHF
CDR3nt: TGCGCCAGCAGCCAAGGCCCGCCGGGACAGGGAGAGGCCTATAATTCACCCCTCCACTTT

d_gene: .
abundance: .
v_gene: TRBV6-5
j_gene: TRBJ1-5
CDR3aa: CASRPGRVGNQPQHF
CDR3nt: TGTGCCAGCAGGCCGGGAAGGGTCGGCAATCAGCCCCAGCATTTT

d_gene: .
abundance: .
v_gene: TRBV5-4
j_gene: TRBJ1-4
CDR3aa: CASSPEASNEKLFF
CDR3nt: TGTGCCAGCAGCCCCGAGGCGTCTAATGAAAAACTGTTTTTT

d_gene: .
abundance: .
v_gene: TRBV4-3
j_gene: TRBJ1-5
CDR3aa: CASSQDPVNQPQHF
CDR3nt: TGCGCCAGCAGCCAAGATCCCGTAAATCAGCCCCAGCATTTT

d_gene: TRBD1
abundance: .
v_gene: TRBV6-6
j_gene: TRBJ1-2
CDR3aa: CATTPGQQYGYTF
CDR3nt: TGTGCCACCACACCGGGACAGCAATATGGCTACACCTTC

d_gene: .
abundance: .
v_gene: TRBV6-4
j_gene: TRBJ1-5
CDR3aa: CASSQEGSQPQHF
CDR3nt: TGTGCCAGCAGCCAGGAAGGCAGTCAGCCCCAGCATTTT

d_gene: .
abundance: once
v_gene: TRBV7-2
j_gene: TRBJ1-2
CDR3aa: CASSLVEWGLGYTF
CDR3nt: TGTGCCAGCAGCTTAGTGGAATGGGGGCTGGGCTACACCTTC

d_gene: TRBD1
abundance: .
v_gene: TRBV7-8
j_gene: TRBJ2-5
CDR3aa: CASSLVTGKRWESETQYF
CDR3nt: TGTGCCAGCAGCTTAGTGACAGGGAAAAGATGGGAGTCGGAGACCCAGTACTTC

d_gene: .
abundance: .
v_gene: TRBV19
j_gene: TRBJ1-5
CDR3aa: CASSPNRRGWVQPQHF
CDR3nt: TGTGCCAGTAGTCCCAATAGAAGGGGTTGGGTCCAGCCCCAGCATTTT

d_gene: TRBD2
abundance: .
v_gene: TRBV9
j_gene: TRBJ2-7
CDR3aa: CASSGASGSTYEQYF
CDR3nt: TGTGCCAGCAGCGGCGCTAGCGGGAGTACCTACGAGCAGTACTTC

d_gene: .
abundance: many
v_gene: TRBV6-2/TRBV6-3
j_gene: TRBJ2-7
CDR3aa: CASSWDSSSYEQYF
CDR3nt: TGTGCCAGCAGTTGGGACTCCAGCTCCTACGAGCAGTACTTC

d_gene: TRBD2
abundance: .
v_gene: TRBV5-8
j_gene: TRBJ2-1
CDR3aa: CASSPGLAGGGNEQFF
CDR3nt: TGTGCCAGCAGCCCGGGACTAGCGGGAGGGGGGAATGAGCAGTTCTTC

d_gene: .
abundance: .
v_gene: TRBV10-2
j_gene: TRBJ1-2
CDR3aa: CASYSGTAGYTF
CDR3nt: TGCGCCAGCTACTCCGGGACTGCTGGCTACACCTTC